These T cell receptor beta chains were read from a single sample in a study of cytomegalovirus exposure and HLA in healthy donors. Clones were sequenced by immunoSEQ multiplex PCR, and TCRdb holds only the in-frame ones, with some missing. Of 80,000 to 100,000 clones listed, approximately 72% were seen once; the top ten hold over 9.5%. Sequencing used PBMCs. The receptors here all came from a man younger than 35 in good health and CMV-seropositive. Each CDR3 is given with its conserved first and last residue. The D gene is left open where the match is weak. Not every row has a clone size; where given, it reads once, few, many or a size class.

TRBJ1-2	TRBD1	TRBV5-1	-	CASSTSDRVDGYTF	TGCGCCAGCAGCACGTCAGACAGGGTTGATGGCTACACCTTC
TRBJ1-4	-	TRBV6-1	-	CASGKGGFNEKLFF	TGTGCCAGCGGGAAGGGGGGGTTTAATGAAAAACTGTTTTTT
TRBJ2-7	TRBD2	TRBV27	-	CASRGGVISEQYF	TGTGCCAGCAGGGGGGGGGTAATTAGCGAGCAGTACTTC
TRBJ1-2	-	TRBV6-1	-	CASSDIMSQAPYGYTF	TGTGCCAGCAGTGATATTATGTCACAGGCCCCCTATGGCTACACCTTC
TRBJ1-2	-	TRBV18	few	CASSPKPVGQTNYGYTF	TGTGCCAGCTCACCTAAGCCTGTTGGACAGACTAACTATGGCTACACCTTC
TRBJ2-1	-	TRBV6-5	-	CASSYDNSGNKQFF	TGTGCCAGCAGTTACGACAATTCCGGCAATAAGCAGTTCTTC
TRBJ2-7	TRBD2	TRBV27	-	CASSKLAGGLAYEQYF	TGTGCCAGCAGTAAACTAGCGGGGGGCCTGGCCTACGAGCAGTACTTC
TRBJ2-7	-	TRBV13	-	CASSSSTRMGEQYF	TGTGCCAGCAGCAGTAGTACTAGGATGGGGGAGCAGTACTTC
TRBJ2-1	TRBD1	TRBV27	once	CASIPDRGPGNEQFF	TGTGCCAGCATCCCTGACAGGGGGCCGGGCAATGAGCAGTTCTTC
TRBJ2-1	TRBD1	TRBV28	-	CASSLWGTGGLLGNEQFF	TGTGCCAGCAGTTTATGGGGGACAGGGGGCCTCCTGGGAAATGAGCAGTTCTTC
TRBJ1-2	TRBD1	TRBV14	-	CASSLLGGGSGYTF	TGTGCCAGCAGCCTATTAGGGGGCGGCAGTGGCTACACCTTC
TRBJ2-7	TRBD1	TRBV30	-	CAWTLGDRAHEQYF	TGTGCCTGGACCCTTGGAGACAGGGCCCACGAGCAGTACTTC
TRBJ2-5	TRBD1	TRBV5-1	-	CASSVQGYQETQYF	TGCGCCAGCAGCGTACAGGGGTACCAAGAGACCCAGTACTTC
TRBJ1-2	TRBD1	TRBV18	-	CASSPRDRGPNYGYTF	TGTGCCAGCTCACCACGGGACAGGGGACCTAACTATGGCTACACCTTC
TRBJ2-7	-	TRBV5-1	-	CASSLVPAGHLSYEQYF	TGCGCCAGCAGCTTGGTTCCCGCAGGCCACCTTTCCTACGAGCAGTACTTC
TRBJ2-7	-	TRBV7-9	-	CASSKGLEQYF	TGTGCCAGCAGCAAGGGGCTCGAGCAGTACTTC
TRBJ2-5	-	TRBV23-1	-	CASSHNRSETQYF	TGCGCCAGCAGTCATAATAGATCAGAGACCCAGTACTTC
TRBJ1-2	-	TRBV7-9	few	CASSAGGLGSNYGYTF	TGTGCCAGCAGCGCAGGAGGGTTGGGCTCTAACTATGGCTACACCTTC
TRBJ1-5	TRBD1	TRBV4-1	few	CASSQEFGTVQGQPQHF	TGCGCCAGCAGCCAAGAATTTGGGACAGTTCAAGGTCAGCCCCAGCATTTT
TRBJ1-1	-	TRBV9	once	CASSPHPHGTVSTEAFF	TGTGCCAGCAGCCCTCATCCACACGGGACTGTGAGCACTGAAGCTTTCTTT
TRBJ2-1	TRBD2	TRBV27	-	CASSPAGNYNEQFF	TGTGCCAGCAGCCCAGCGGGGAACTACAATGAGCAGTTCTTC
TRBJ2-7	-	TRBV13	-	CASSLGGTAEQYF	TGTGCCAGCAGCCTTGGAGGGACAGCCGAGCAGTACTTC
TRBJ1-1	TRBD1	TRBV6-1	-	CASSEALLGQGGTEAFF	TGTGCCAGCAGTGAAGCGCTCCTTGGACAGGGAGGTACTGAAGCTTTCTTT
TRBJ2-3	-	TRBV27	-	CASSLARALTDTQYF	TGTGCCAGCAGTTTGGCCAGGGCGCTCACAGATACGCAGTATTTT
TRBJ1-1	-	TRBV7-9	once	CASRLTGNTEAFF	TGTGCCAGCAGATTGACAGGTAACACTGAAGCTTTCTTT
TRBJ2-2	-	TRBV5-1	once	CASSPGQNTGELFF	TGCGCCAGCAGCCCGGGACAGAACACCGGGGAGCTGTTTTTT
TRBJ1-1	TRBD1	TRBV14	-	CASRRVGGQNTEAFF	TGTGCCAGCAGACGAGTAGGGGGCCAAAACACTGAAGCTTTCTTT
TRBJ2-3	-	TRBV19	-	CASNVGFSDPTDTQYF	TGTGCCAGTAATGTCGGTTTTAGCGACCCCACAGATACGCAGTATTTT
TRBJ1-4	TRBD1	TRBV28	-	CASSSNQGARREKLFF	TGTGCCAGCAGTTCCAACCAGGGGGCGCGTAGGGAAAAACTGTTTTTT
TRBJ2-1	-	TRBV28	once	CASSLVAGGGTSYNEQFF	TGTGCCAGCAGTTTGGTTGCTGGCGGGGGCACCTCCTACAATGAGCAGTTCTTC
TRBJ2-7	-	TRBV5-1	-	CASSRDTAPSYEQYF	TGCGCCAGCAGCAGAGATACTGCTCCCTCCTACGAGCAGTACTTC
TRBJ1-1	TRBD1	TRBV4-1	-	CASSQGKGGSRTEAFF	TGCGCCAGCAGCCAAGGAAAAGGGGGCAGTCGGACTGAAGCTTTCTTT
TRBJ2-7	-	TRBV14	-	CASSPGRNEQYF	TGTGCCAGCAGCCCGGGTCGGAACGAGCAGTACTTC
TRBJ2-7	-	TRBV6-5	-	CASSYRGEQYF	TGTGCCAGCAGTTACCGGGGTGAGCAGTACTTC
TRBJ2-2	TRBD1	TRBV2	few	CASSQGQVFPGELFF	TGTGCCAGCAGTCAGGGACAGGTATTTCCCGGGGAGCTGTTTTTT
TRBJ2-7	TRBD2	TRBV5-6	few	CASSTTLAYEQYF	TGTGCCAGCAGCACCACACTAGCGTACGAGCAGTACTTC
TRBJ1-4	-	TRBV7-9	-	CSSSANGEKLFF	TGTTCCAGCAGCGCCAACGGTGAAAAACTGTTTTTT
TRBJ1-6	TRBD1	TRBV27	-	CASSSWDRDNSHLNF	TGTGCCAGCAGTTCCTGGGACAGAGACAATTCACACCTCAACTTT
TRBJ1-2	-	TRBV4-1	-	CASSLVPPDNYGYTF	TGCGCCAGCAGCCTAGTGCCGCCCGATAACTATGGCTACACCTTC
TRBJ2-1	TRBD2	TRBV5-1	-	CASSSDGLALYEQFF	TGCGCCAGCAGCTCAGACGGACTAGCCCTCTATGAGCAGTTCTTC
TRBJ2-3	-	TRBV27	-	CASSPYGDTQYF	TGTGCCAGCAGTCCGTACGGAGATACGCAGTATTTT
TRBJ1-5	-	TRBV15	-	CATSRRSSGNQPQHF	TGTGCCACCAGCAGGCGATCATCAGGGAATCAGCCCCAGCATTTT
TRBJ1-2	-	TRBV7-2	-	CASKRKANYGYTF	TGTGCCAGCAAGCGTAAAGCAAACTATGGCTACACCTTC
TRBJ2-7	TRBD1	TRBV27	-	CASTDRTGLYEQYF	TGTGCCAGCACGGACCGGACAGGACTCTACGAGCAGTACTTC
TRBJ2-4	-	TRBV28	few	CASSLIGGTAKNIQYF	TGTGCCAGCAGTTTGATTGGGGGGACGGCCAAAAACATTCAGTACTTC
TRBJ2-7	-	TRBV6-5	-	CASSYFTGSEQYF	TGTGCCAGCAGTTACTTTACGGGATCCGAGCAGTACTTC
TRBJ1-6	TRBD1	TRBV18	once	CASSPFPQGGDSPLHF	TGTGCCAGCTCACCCTTCCCGCAGGGGGGAGACTCACCCCTCCACTTT
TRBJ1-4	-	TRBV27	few	CASRREGLDEKLFF	TGTGCCAGCAGGCGGGAGGGGCTCGATGAAAAACTGTTTTTT
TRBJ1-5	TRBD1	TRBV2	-	CASRGTGEHQPQHF	TGTGCCAGCAGGGGGACAGGGGAGCATCAGCCCCAGCATTTT